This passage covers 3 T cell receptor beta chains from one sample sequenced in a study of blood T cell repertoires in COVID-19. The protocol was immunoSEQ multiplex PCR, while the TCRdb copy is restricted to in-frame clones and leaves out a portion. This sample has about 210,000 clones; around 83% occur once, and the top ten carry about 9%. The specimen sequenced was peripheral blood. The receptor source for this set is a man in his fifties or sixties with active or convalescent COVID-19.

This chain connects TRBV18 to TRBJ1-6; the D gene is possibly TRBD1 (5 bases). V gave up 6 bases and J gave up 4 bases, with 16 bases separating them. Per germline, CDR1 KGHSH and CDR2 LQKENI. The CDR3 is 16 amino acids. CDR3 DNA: TGTGCCAGCTCCCAGCGGGTGGGGGAGTATAATTCACCCCTCCACTTT. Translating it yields CASSQRVGEYNSPLHF.

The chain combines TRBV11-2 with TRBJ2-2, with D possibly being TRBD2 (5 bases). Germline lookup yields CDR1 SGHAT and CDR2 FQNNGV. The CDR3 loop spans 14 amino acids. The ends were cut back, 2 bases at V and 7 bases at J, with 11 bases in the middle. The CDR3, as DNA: TGTGCCAGCAGCTTATTAGCGAAAAACGGGGAGCTGTTTTTT. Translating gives CASSLLAKNGELFF.

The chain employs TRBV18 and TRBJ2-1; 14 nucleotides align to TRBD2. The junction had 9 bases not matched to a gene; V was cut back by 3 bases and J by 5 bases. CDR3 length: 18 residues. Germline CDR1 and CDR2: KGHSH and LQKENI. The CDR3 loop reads CASSPRDGLAGGNNEQFF. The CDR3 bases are TGTGCCAGCTCACCCAGAGACGGACTAGCGGGGGGAAACAATGAGCAGTTCTTC.